The next 27 T cell receptor beta chains were all read from a single sample in a study of response to subunit inactivated influenza vaccine. Each CDR3 protein gets one entry after TCRdb re-called the RT-PCR reads with MiXCR. The sample records hundreds of thousands of distinct CDR3 sequences, roughly 8.2% being singletons. The specimen comprised PBMCs from blood, sampled around 2 years after vaccination. Receptors originate from a man between 50 and 69 years old who received an inactivated influenza vaccine.

This clonotype was observed many times. J is TRBJ2-3 and V is TRBV7-9, with 9 bases fitting TRBD2. From germline, CDR1 is SEHNR and CDR2 FQNEAQ (reference sequence). The junction had 6 bases not matched to a gene; V was cut back by 1 base and J by 4 bases. The CDR3 is made up of 16 amino acids. In nucleotides, the CDR3 is TGTGCCAGCAGCTTAGGCGGGAGCGGGAGGTCAGATACGCAGTATTTT. Encoded protein: CASSLGGSGRSDTQYF.

This clonotype was picked up a small number of times. V usage is TRBV6-2 or TRBV6-3 and J usage is TRBJ2-7; 10 bases agree with TRBD2. CDR1 MNHEY and CDR2 SVGEGT come from the germline V gene. The CDR3 runs 20 residues. J gave up 2 bases and V 2 bases, and 18 bases lay outside the gene matches. In nucleotides, the CDR3 is TGTGCCAGCAGTTACGTGGTCAGACGATCTAGCGGGAGTGATACCTACGAGCAGTACTTC. Translation: CASSYVVRRSSGSDTYEQYF.

There are a few counts of this clonotype. The genes are TRBV6-2 or TRBV6-3 and TRBJ1-1; D is uncertain. CDR3 size: 15 residues. The ends were cut back, 4 bases at V and 0 bases at J, with 12 bases in the middle. The germline CDR1 and CDR2 sequences are MNHEY and SVGEGT. As DNA, the CDR3 is TGTGCCAGCAGTTCGGACGGTGTCATGAACACTGAAGCTTTCTTT. This encodes CASSSDGVMNTEAFF.

The chain has TRBV29-1 and TRBJ1-1; D unresolved. The germline CDR1 and CDR2 sequences are SQVTM and ANQGSEA. V lost 4 bases to trimming and J lost 7 bases, with 10 bases between them. The CDR3 sequence is 11 residues long. CDR3 region: CSVVGSREAFF. The CDR3 DNA is TGCAGCGTTGTAGGCAGTCGTGAAGCTTTCTTT.

The V call is TRBV11-2, the J call TRBJ2-7; the D gene could be TRBD1 or TRBD2 (5 bases each). Per germline, CDR1 SGHAT and CDR2 FQNNGV. The CDR3 length is 14 residues. The V gene lost 0 bases and the J gene lost 2 bases, with 8 bases spanning the gap. The CDR3 region is CASSLELGAYEQYF. CDR3 nucleotide sequence: TGTGCCAGCAGCTTAGAGTTGGGGGCCTACGAGCAGTACTTC.

This clonotype occurred a few times. CDR3 coding DNA: TGTGCCAGCAGTTCCCCCCGAGCGGGAGGTTCCTACAATGAGCAGTTCTTC. Translation gives CASSSPRAGGSYNEQFF. The V gene is TRBV28, the J gene TRBJ2-1, with 9 bases that match TRBD2. The CDR3 is made up of 17 amino acids. Trimming cost V 4 bases and J 1 base; bases outside gene matches: 8. The germline gives CDR1 MDHEN, CDR2 SYDVKM.

Many counts were recorded for this clonotype. The V and J genes are TRBV6-5 and TRBJ2-3, with TRBD2 identical over 8 bases. The CDR3 contains 15 residues. V gave up 2 bases and J gave up 4 bases; unmatched junction bases: 5. From germline, CDR1 is MNHEY and CDR2 SVGAGI. This CDR3 is CASSYNSGESDTQYF. The CDR3 DNA reads TGTGCCAGCAGTTACAATAGCGGGGAATCAGATACGCAGTATTTT.

The chain employs TRBV2 and TRBJ2-1; D uncertain. The germline V gene encodes CDR1 SNHLY and CDR2 FYNNEI. This CDR3 comprises 15 residues. Trimming shortened V by 8 bases and J by 4 bases, and 18 bases separated the two germline ends. The CDR3 region has the DNA TGTGCCAGCGACACCGGGTCCCCGGATTACAATGAGCAGTTCTTC. Residues: CASDTGSPDYNEQFF.

The sample holds many counts of this clonotype. The J gene is TRBJ2-1, the V gene TRBV12-3 or TRBV12-4; 11 bases line up with TRBD2. The junction had 1 base not matched to a gene; V was cut back by 6 bases and J by 0 bases. This CDR3 has 15 amino acids. CDR3 loop: CASRTSGSSYNEQFF. CDR3 nucleotides: TGTGCCAGCAGAACTAGCGGGAGCTCCTACAATGAGCAGTTCTTC.

This clonotype was counted only a few times. This chain links TRBV5-6 with TRBJ2-1; D is uncertain. Germline values: CDR1 SGHDT, CDR2 YYEEEE. The CDR3 totals 13 residues. The V and J ends lost 0 bases and 8 bases respectively, with 9 bases between them. In DNA, the CDR3 is TGTGCCAGCAGCTTGGAAGGGTACCATGAGCAGTTCTTC. Its translation: CASSLEGYHEQFF.

This clonotype occurred many times. This rearrangement joins TRBV5-1 to TRBJ1-5; 9 positions agree with TRBD1. After removal of 3 bases from V and 1 base from J, the junction contained 2 bases not matched to a gene. Germline loops: CDR1 SGHRS, CDR2 YFSETQ. The CDR3 runs 15 residues. The CDR3 region has the DNA TGCGCCAGCAGCTGGGGGACAGGGAGCAATCAGCCCCAGCATTTT. Its protein product is CASSWGTGSNQPQHF.

This clonotype turned up a few times. V is TRBV5-1 and J is TRBJ2-5; 7 nucleotides line up with TRBD1. Germline V lookup: CDR1 SGHRS, CDR2 YFSETQ. The CDR3 sequence is 15 residues long. V lost 4 bases, J lost 2 bases, and 8 bases stayed unmatched. Here the CDR3 reads CASSRPSGGQETQYF. CDR3 nucleotide sequence: TGCGCCAGCAGCAGACCTTCAGGGGGACAAGAGACCCAGTACTTC. Variable domain in full (rest from reference TRBV5-1 and TRBJ2-5): KAGVTQTPRYLIKTRGQQVTLSCSPISGHRSVSWYQQTPGQGLQFLFEYFSETQRNKGNFPGRFSGRQFSNSRSEMNVSTLELGDSALYLCASSRPSGGQETQYFGPGTRLLVL.

V and J are TRBV20-1 and TRBJ2-7; 7 nucleotides line up with TRBD1. V lost 0 bases, J lost 9 bases, and 8 bases stayed unmatched. CDR3 size: 13 residues. Germline assignment: CDR1 DFQATT and CDR2 SNEGSKA (reference sequence). Written as DNA, the CDR3 is TGCAGTGCTAGAGATTATAGGTCAGGGGGGCAGTACTTC. This sequence encodes CSARDYRSGGQYF.

This clonotype was seen only a few times. This chain links TRBV14 with TRBJ1-4, with D unresolved. The germline V gene has CDR1 SGHDN and CDR2 FVKESK. This CDR3 has 13 residues. Trimming shortened V by 1 base and J by 3 bases, and 3 bases separated the two germline ends. Written as DNA, the CDR3 is TGTGCCAGCAGCCAAGTTGCTAATGAAAAACTGTTTTTT. Translating it yields CASSQVANEKLFF.

This clonotype was counted ten times or more. This chain connects TRBV5-1 to TRBJ1-1; 7 bases align to TRBD1. V was pared by 4 bases and J by 5 bases, with 11 bases of the junction left unmatched. The germline V gene encodes CDR1 SGHRS and CDR2 YFSETQ. The CDR3 extends over 15 amino acids. CDR3 DNA: TGCGCCAGCAGCCTACGACAGGGTGCGGCGACTGAAGCTTTCTTT. Translating it yields CASSLRQGAATEAFF.

This clonotype was counted ten times or more. The rearrangement joins TRBV12-3 or TRBV12-4 to TRBJ2-1; D gene uncertain. Trimming removed 3 bases from V and 6 bases from J, with 15 bases in between. This CDR3 region has 15 residues. The CDR3 DNA is TGTGCCAGCAGTTTCATGTCTCTAAGAGGCAATGAGCAGTTCTTC. Its protein product is CASSFMSLRGNEQFF.

This clonotype has ten or more counts. The chain carries TRBV5-1 and TRBJ1-1; D perhaps matches TRBD1 (6 bases). The V and J ends lost 3 bases and 5 bases respectively, with 11 bases between them. From germline, CDR1 is SGHRS and CDR2 YFSETQ. The CDR3 totals 13 residues. The CDR3: CASSSTGKTEAFF. CDR3 in DNA: TGCGCCAGCAGCTCAACAGGGAAAACTGAAGCTTTCTTT.

This clonotype was seen a handful of times. The chain joins TRBV7-2 to TRBJ1-1; 7 bases fit TRBD1. The CDR3 has 13 residues. With V trimmed by 3 bases and J by 7 bases, 5 bases remained unmatched. From germline, CDR1 is SGHTA and CDR2 FQGNSA. CDR3 residues: CASSFRGEIEAFF. As DNA, the CDR3 is TGTGCCAGCAGCTTCAGGGGGGAGATTGAAGCTTTCTTT.

This clonotype was seen ten or more times. The genes are TRBV7-8 and TRBJ1-5; 8 nucleotides align to TRBD1. The CDR3 has 19 amino acids. V was clipped by 0 bases and J by 4 bases; unmatched bases: 14. In germline, CDR1 is SGHVS, CDR2 FQNEAQ. CDR3 amino acids: CASSLARQGTPDYNQPQHF. CDR3 in DNA: TGTGCCAGCAGCTTAGCCCGACAGGGGACACCCGACTATAATCAGCCCCAGCATTTT.

This clonotype was detected many times. The rearrangement joins TRBV9 to TRBJ2-5; D gene ambiguous. This CDR3 has 15 residues. The V gene's germline CDR1 is SGDLS and CDR2 YYNGEE. Trimming cost V 4 bases and J 2 bases, with 15 bases left between them. CDR3 in DNA: TGTGCCAGCAGCAATGGCGCAGTCCTACAAGAGACCCAGTACTTC. Translation gives CASSNGAVLQETQYF.

The gene calls are TRBV21-1 and TRBJ2-7; the DNA was not used to check the table's D call, TRBD1. TRBV21-1 is designated a pseudogene. The CDR3 is 11 residues long. DNA of the CDR3: TGTGCCAGCAGCAAAGCGGCCCCCCAGTACTTC. Protein sequence: CASSKAAPQYF.

This clonotype was seen a few times. This chain links TRBV7-9 with TRBJ2-2; D is unclear. The length of the CDR3 is 11 residues. Germline V gene data show CDR1 as SEHNR and CDR2 as FQNEAQ (reference sequence). The V and J ends lost 10 bases and 5 bases respectively, with 8 bases between them. DNA for the CDR3: TGTGCCACCCTGTGGACCGGGGAGCTGTTTTTT. Its translation is CATLWTGELFF.

The chain uses TRBV7-2 and TRBJ2-5; a possible D gene is TRBD2 (5 bases). Germline V gives CDR1 SGHTA, CDR2 FQGNSA. The length of the CDR3 is 13 residues. Trimming pared 5 bases from V and 5 bases from J, leaving 12 bases between. The CDR3 is CASSLGGMETQYF. The CDR3 DNA reads TGTGCCAGCAGCCTCGGAGGTATGGAGACCCAGTACTTC.

This clonotype occurred a few times. The chain employs TRBV15 and TRBJ1-2; D uncertain. Trimming removed 0 bases at V and 8 bases at J, with 7 bases between. This CDR3 region has 12 residues. The germline V gene has CDR1 LNHNV and CDR2 YYDKDF (reference sequence). Written as DNA, the CDR3 is TGTGCCACCAGCAGAGAGGGTAGCGGCTACACCTTC. Protein: CATSREGSGYTF. The full variable domain, with the rest looked up from reference TRBV15 and TRBJ1-2, is DAMVIQNPRYQVTQFGKPVTLSCSQTLNHNVMYWYQQKSSQAPKLLFHYYDKDFNNEADTPDNFQSRRPNTSFCFLDIRSPGLGDTAMYLCATSREGSGYTFGSGTRLTVV.

This clonotype was picked up many times. V and J are TRBV20-1 and TRBJ2-7; 9 bases are shared with TRBD2. The CDR3 consists of 12 residues. Per the germline V gene, CDR1 is DFQATT and CDR2 is SNEGSKA (reference sequence). V trimming: 7 bases; J trimming: 3 bases; junction bases outside the gene matches: 4. The CDR3 sequence: CSGLAGFYEQYF. Written as DNA, the CDR3 is TGCAGTGGTCTAGCGGGGTTCTACGAGCAGTACTTC.

This clonotype was counted only a few times. J is TRBJ2-1 and V is TRBV4-2, with 8 bases identical to TRBD2. Germline V gene data show CDR1 as LGHNA and CDR2 as YNFKEQ. The CDR3 is 15 residues long. The J segment lost 5 bases and the V segment lost 0 bases, leaving 3 bases of the junction unmatched. The CDR3: CASSQDGLAHNEQFF. In DNA form, the CDR3 reads TGTGCCAGCAGCCAAGATGGACTAGCCCACAATGAGCAGTTCTTC.

The CDR3 is CASSLVNNQPQHF. The DNA for the CDR3 is TGTGCCAGCAGCTTGGTGAATAATCAGCCCCAGCATTTT. The chain recombines TRBV5-5 with TRBJ1-5; D not certain. The germline CDR1 and CDR2 sequences are SGHKS and YYEKEE (reference sequence). The CDR3 runs 13 residues. The V gene lost 0 bases and the J gene lost 4 bases, with 5 bases spanning the gap.